Below are 23 T cell receptor beta chains sequenced from a single sample in a study of T cell responses to AZD1222 COVID-19 vaccine. The repertoire was sequenced with immunoSEQ multiplex PCR; TCRdb's copy has only in-frame clones and lacks some. The profile shows around 95,000 clones, 85% to 95% of them singletons. Sequencing was performed on peripheral blood, taken on day 0 of AZD1222 vaccination. These receptors all come from an adult in good health.

As DNA, the CDR3 is TGTGCCAGCAGCTTAAGACCCACCGGGGAGCTGTTTTTT. Its protein product is CASSLRPTGELFF. The chain joins TRBV11-1 to TRBJ2-2; D is unclear. This CDR3 comprises 13 residues. V lost 2 bases and J lost 4, with 5 bases in between. Germline V gene lookup returns CDR1 SGHAT and CDR2 FQDESV (reference sequence).

The V and J genes are TRBV3-1 (or the pseudogene TRBV3-2) and TRBJ2-7; the match to TRBD2 covers 14 bases. The V gene end was trimmed by 4 bases and the J gene end by 2 bases; junction bases not matched to a gene: 7. The germline V gene has CDR1 LGHDT and CDR2 YNNKEL (reference sequence). The CDR3 spans 17 residues. The CDR3 bases are TGTGCCAGCAGCCGTACCGGGACTAGCGGGAGTACCTACGAGCAGTACTTC. It yields the protein CASSRTGTSGSTYEQYF.

This chain links TRBV9 with TRBJ2-7; perhaps TRBD2 as D (5 bases). The CDR3 runs to 13 residues. V gave up 3 bases and J gave up 0 bases, with 7 bases separating them. The V gene's germline CDR1 is SGDLS and CDR2 YYNGEE. The CDR3 bases are TGTGCCAGCAGCGAGAGGGACTCCTACGAGCAGTACTTC. Translating gives CASSERDSYEQYF.

The chain uses TRBV28 and TRBJ2-3; a weak D match, TRBD1 (5 bases). From germline, CDR1 is MDHEN and CDR2 SYDVKM. Trimming took 3 bases from V and 3 from J, leaving 10 bases between them. The CDR3 totals 14 residues. The CDR3 DNA is TGTGCCAGCAGTTTCGGCAGGGTGACAGATACGCAGTATTTT. It translates to CASSFGRVTDTQYF.

The chain is built from TRBV6-6 and TRBJ2-5, with 10 positions matching TRBD2. V was pared by 5 bases and J by 4 bases, with 16 bases of the junction left unmatched. The CDR3 spans 18 residues. Germline assignment: CDR1 MNHNY and CDR2 SVGAGI (reference sequence). This CDR3 reads CASSPSGAGGPGTETQYF. The CDR3 coding sequence is TGTGCCAGCAGTCCCTCGGGAGCGGGAGGGCCAGGGACAGAGACCCAGTACTTC.

CDR3 DNA: TGTGCCAGCAGTCCGGACAGGGGTGGTGGCTACACCTTC. Protein sequence: CASSPDRGGGYTF. The V and J genes are TRBV12-3 or TRBV12-4 and TRBJ1-2, with TRBD1 matching over 9 bases. V was clipped by 5 bases and J by 7 bases; unmatched bases: 5. The CDR3 is 13 residues long.

The CDR3 loop reads CASSLGLRNEQFF. Written as DNA, the CDR3 is TGTGCCAGCAGTTTAGGGCTTCGCAATGAGCAGTTCTTC. This rearrangement joins TRBV28 to TRBJ2-1; D call uncertain. V lost 2 bases, J lost 6 bases, and 8 bases lay in between. CDR1 is MDHEN and CDR2 is SYDVKM in the germline V gene. CDR3 size: 13 residues.

In nucleotides, the CDR3 is TGTGCCAGCAGCCCTCGCCCTAGCGGCCAAGAGACCCAGTACTTC. Protein: CASSPRPSGQETQYF. The rearrangement joins TRBV3-1 (or the pseudogene TRBV3-2) to TRBJ2-5, with 7 bases matching TRBD2. CDR3 length: 15 amino acids. Per germline, CDR1 LGHDT and CDR2 YNNKEL (reference sequence). Losses at the gene ends were 4 bases for V and 1 base for J; bases not matched to a gene: 6.

The chain has TRBV27 and TRBJ2-2; 7 nucleotides agree with TRBD1. This CDR3 is 15 amino acids long. In germline, CDR1 is MNHEY, CDR2 SMNVEV (reference sequence). The V and J ends lost 6 bases and 0 bases, in that order; junction bases with no gene match: 4. The CDR3 coding sequence is TGTGCCAGCAGAAGACAGGGCCCGAACACCGGGGAGCTGTTTTTT. It codes for CASRRQGPNTGELFF.

J is TRBJ2-3 and V is TRBV18, with 9 bases that match TRBD1. The CDR3 totals 14 residues. Germline V gene data show CDR1 as KGHSH and CDR2 as LQKENI. J gave up 4 bases and V 1 base, and 0 bases lay outside the gene matches. The CDR3 sequence is CASSPRQGADTQYF. The CDR3 DNA follows: TGTGCCAGCTCACCACGACAGGGGGCAGATACGCAGTATTTT.

The gene calls are TRBV3-1 (or the pseudogene TRBV3-2) and TRBJ2-1, with D possibly being TRBD2 (6 bases). CDR3 size: 15 residues. The V gene's germline CDR1 is LGHDT and CDR2 YNNKEL (reference sequence). The V end lost 2 bases, the J end lost 0 bases, and 8 bases lay between the germline ends. The CDR3 here is CASSQRRGSYNEQFF. The CDR3 DNA follows: TGTGCCAGCAGCCAACGGAGGGGCTCCTACAATGAGCAGTTCTTC.

The chain joins TRBV5-1 to TRBJ2-1, with 7 bases aligning to TRBD2. After removal of 4 bases from V and 0 bases from J, the junction contained 16 bases not matched to a gene. Germline CDR1 and CDR2: SGHRS and YFSETQ. CDR3 length: 19 residues. The CDR3 bases are TGCGCCAGCAGCCTTCTCCGGGCTAGCGGCATGAGCTCCTACAATGAGCAGTTCTTC. Amino acid sequence: CASSLLRASGMSSYNEQFF.

This clone appeared a single time. The J gene is TRBJ2-3, the V gene TRBV24-1; TRBD2 matches at 9 bases. The CDR3 consists of 18 residues. V shed 4 bases and J 0 bases; nucleotides not matched to a gene: 10. Germline V gene sequence: CDR1 KGHDR, CDR2 SFDVKD. DNA for the CDR3: TGTGCCACCAGTGACTCTAGGACTAGCGCCGCTAGCACAGATACGCAGTATTTT. Protein: CATSDSRTSAASTDTQYF.

The rearrangement joins TRBV3-1 (or the pseudogene TRBV3-2) to TRBJ2-3; 8 bases fit TRBD2. The CDR3 covers 15 residues. Germline lookup yields CDR1 LGHDT and CDR2 YNNKEL (reference sequence). V lost 3 bases to trimming and J lost 2 bases; unmatched junction nucleotides: 4. CDR3 nucleotides: TGTGCCAGCAGCCAGGATAGCGGGGTCACAGATACGCAGTATTTT. Translating gives CASSQDSGVTDTQYF.

The chain joins TRBV10-1 to TRBJ1-1; D perhaps matches TRBD1 (6 bases). The CDR3 spans 13 residues. V was cut by 0 bases and J by 7 bases, with 9 bases left in between. Germline CDR1 and CDR2: WNHNN and SYGVQD (reference sequence). In DNA, the CDR3 is TGCGCCAGCAGTGAGTCAGGGACAATTGAAGCTTTCTTT. Translating it yields CASSESGTIEAFF.

In nucleotides, the CDR3 is TGTGCCAGCAAGACAGGGGGCGCGGGTACTGGAACTAATGAAAAACTGTTTTTT. Its protein is CASKTGGAGTGTNEKLFF. This chain uses TRBV2 with TRBJ1-4; 10 bases match TRBD1. CDR3 length: 18 residues. Looked up from germline, CDR1 is SNHLY and CDR2 is FYNNEI. V lost 7 bases, J lost 1 base, and 12 bases stayed unmatched.

The CDR3 protein is CASSFDNSPLHF. The CDR3 DNA reads TGTGCCAGCAGCTTCGATAATTCACCCCTCCACTTT. The gene calls are TRBV7-2 and TRBJ1-6; D gene uncertain. Trimming removed 3 bases at V and 5 bases at J, with 2 bases between. From germline, CDR1 is SGHTA and CDR2 FQGNSA. The CDR3 is made up of 12 amino acids.

CDR3 residues: CASRKTGSYEQYF. In nucleotides, the CDR3 is TGCGCCAGCCGCAAGACAGGTTCCTACGAGCAGTACTTC. The chain recombines TRBV5-1 with TRBJ2-7; a weak D match, TRBD1 (6 bases). Per germline, CDR1 SGHRS and CDR2 YFSETQ. CDR3 size: 13 residues. The ends were cut back, 7 bases at V and 1 base at J, with 12 bases in the middle.

The chain couples TRBV7-9 to TRBJ2-1, with D tentatively TRBD2 (5 bases). Germline V gives CDR1 SEHNR, CDR2 FQNEAQ (reference sequence). This CDR3 has 15 residues. The V end was cut by 7 bases, the J end by 7 bases, with 20 bases between. Written as DNA, the CDR3 is TGTGCCAGCACCGCTAACTACGGAGGCAGAAATGAGCAGTTCTTC. Translating it yields CASTANYGGRNEQFF.

The CDR3 is CASSPGVDEKLFF. DNA of the CDR3: TGTGCCAGCTCACCAGGGGTTGATGAAAAACTGTTTTTT. The chain links TRBV18 to TRBJ1-4, with D uncertain. This CDR3 contains 13 residues. V was cut by 2 bases and J by 6 bases, with 7 bases left in between. Germline CDR1 KGHSH, CDR2 LQKENI.

The chain joins TRBV4-1 to TRBJ1-3, with D unclear. The germline gives CDR1 MGHRA, CDR2 YSYEKL. V was shortened by 1 base and J by 4 bases, with 5 bases between the two germline ends. This CDR3 is 13 amino acids long. The chain's CDR3 is CASSQVGGNTIYF. The CDR3 DNA follows: TGCGCCAGCAGCCAAGTAGGAGGAAACACCATATATTTT.

The gene calls are TRBV19 and TRBJ2-3; 10 bases agree with TRBD2. CDR1 and CDR2 from the germline V gene are LNHDA and SQIVND (reference sequence). The V gene end was trimmed by 7 bases and the J gene end by 2 bases; junction bases not matched to a gene: 6. The CDR3 is 15 residues long. In DNA, the CDR3 is TGTGCCAGTACCGAGACTAGCGGGTACACAGATACGCAGTATTTT. Protein product: CASTETSGYTDTQYF. Looking up the rest from reference TRBV19 and TRBJ2-3 gives the full variable domain: DGGITQSPKYLFRKEGQNVTLSCEQNLNHDAMYWYRQDPGQGLRLIYYSQIVNDFQKGDIAEGYSVSREKKESFPLTVTSAQKNPTAFYLCASTETSGYTDTQYFGPGTRLTVL.

The chain uses TRBV7-9 and TRBJ1-1, with 7 bases fitting TRBD1. The CDR3 is 14 amino acids. V gave up 1 base and J gave up 1 base; unmatched junction bases: 0. Germline V gene sequence: CDR1 SEHNR, CDR2 FQNEAQ (reference sequence). CDR3 in DNA: TGTGCCAGCAGCTTAGACAGGGGGAACACTGAAGCTTTCTTT. Its translation: CASSLDRGNTEAFF.